This TCR beta chain was obtained from a study of T cell responses to AZD1222 COVID-19 vaccine. Only in-frame clones appear in the TCRdb table, and some are missing; sequencing was by immunoSEQ multiplex PCR. The sample carries more than 85,000 clones, about 88% recorded once. This clonotype originated in an adult in good health. The sequencing used peripheral blood, collected on day 0 of AZD1222 vaccination.

CDR3 DNA: TGCGCCAGCAGCCAGGATAACAGGTCCCCAAGCTATGGCTACACCTTC. Its translation is CASSQDNRSPSYGYTF. The chain joins TRBV4-3 to TRBJ1-2; TRBD1 might be the D (5 bases). CDR1 LGHNA and CDR2 YSLEER come from the germline V gene. V lost 3 bases and J lost 4, with 18 bases in between. The CDR3 contains 16 residues.